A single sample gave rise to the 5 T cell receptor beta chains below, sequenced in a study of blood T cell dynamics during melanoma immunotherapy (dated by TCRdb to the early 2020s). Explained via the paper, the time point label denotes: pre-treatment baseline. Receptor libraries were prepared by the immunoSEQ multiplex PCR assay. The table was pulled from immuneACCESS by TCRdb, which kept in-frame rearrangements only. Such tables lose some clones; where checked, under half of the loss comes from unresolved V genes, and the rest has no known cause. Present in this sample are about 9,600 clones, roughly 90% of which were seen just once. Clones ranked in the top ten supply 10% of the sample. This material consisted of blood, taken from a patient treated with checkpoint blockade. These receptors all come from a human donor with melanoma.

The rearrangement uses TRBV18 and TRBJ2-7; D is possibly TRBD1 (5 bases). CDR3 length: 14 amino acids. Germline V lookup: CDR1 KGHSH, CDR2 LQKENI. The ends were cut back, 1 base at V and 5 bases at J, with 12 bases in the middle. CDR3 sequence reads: CASSPRQGYHEQYV. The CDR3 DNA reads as TGTGCCAGCTCACCACGCCAGGGTTACCACGAGCAGTACGTC.

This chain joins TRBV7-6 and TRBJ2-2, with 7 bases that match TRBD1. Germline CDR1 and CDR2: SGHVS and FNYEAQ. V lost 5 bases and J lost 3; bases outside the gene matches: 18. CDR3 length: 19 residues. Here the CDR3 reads CASSPGGTGPPRDTGELFF. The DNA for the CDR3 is TGTGCCAGCAGCCCAGGGGGTACCGGGCCCCCTCGGGACACCGGGGAGCTGTTTTTT.

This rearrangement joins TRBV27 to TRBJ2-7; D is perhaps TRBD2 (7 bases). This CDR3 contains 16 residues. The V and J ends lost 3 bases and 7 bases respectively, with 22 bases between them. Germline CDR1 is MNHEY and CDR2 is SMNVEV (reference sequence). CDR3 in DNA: TGTGCCAGCAGTTTGAGGGGGGGAGCGGGAACGGTTGAGCAGTACGTC. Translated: CASSLRGGAGTVEQYV.

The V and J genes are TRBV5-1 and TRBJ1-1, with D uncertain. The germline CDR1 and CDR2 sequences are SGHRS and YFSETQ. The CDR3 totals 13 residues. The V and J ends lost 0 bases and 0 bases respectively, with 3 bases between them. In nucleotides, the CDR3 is TGCGCCAGCAGCTTGGAGATGAACACTGAAGCTTTCTTT. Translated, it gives CASSLEMNTEAFF.

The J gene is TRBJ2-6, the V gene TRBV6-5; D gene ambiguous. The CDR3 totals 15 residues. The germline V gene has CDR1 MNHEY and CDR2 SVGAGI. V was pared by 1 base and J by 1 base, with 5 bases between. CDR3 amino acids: CASSYYQSGANVLTF. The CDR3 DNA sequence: TGTGCCAGCAGTTACTATCAGTCTGGGGCCAACGTCCTGACTTTC.